A single sample is the source of the 18 T cell receptor beta chains below, sequenced in a study of response to subunit inactivated influenza vaccine. TCRdb fed the RT-PCR reads into MiXCR, producing one record per CDR3 protein. The table records 630,000 or so distinct CDR3 sequences, around 16% of them present only once. Sequenced here: PBMCs from blood, sampled 12 days after vaccination. Source of these receptors: a man aged 50-59 years who received an inactivated influenza vaccine.

The gene calls are TRBV30 and TRBJ2-1, with 7 bases lining up with TRBD2. CDR1 and CDR2 from the germline V gene are GTSNPN and SVGIG (reference sequence). J gave up 9 bases and V 5 bases, and 4 bases lay outside the gene matches. The CDR3 runs to 11 residues. The CDR3 nucleotides are TGTGCCTGGGGTCGGACTAGTGAGCAGTTCTTC. It codes for CAWGRTSEQFF.

This chain joins TRBV3-1 and TRBJ1-2; 11 bases map to TRBD1. The germline V gene encodes CDR1 LGHDT and CDR2 YNNKEL (reference sequence). This CDR3 is 15 amino acids long. With V trimmed by 4 bases and J by 7 bases, 8 bases remained unmatched. CDR3 residues: CASSPTGQGASGYTF. The CDR3 nucleotides are TGTGCCAGCAGCCCGACTGGACAGGGGGCTTCTGGCTACACCTTC.

This clonotype turned up a few times. The chain recombines TRBV6-5 with TRBJ1-6; D gene unclear. Trimming stripped 2 bases from V and 0 bases from J, with 11 bases between. The CDR3 is made up of 17 amino acids. CDR1 MNHEY and CDR2 SVGAGI come from the germline V gene. The CDR3 is CASSYRVTSSYNSPLHF. The DNA of the CDR3 is TGTGCCAGCAGTTACAGGGTTACTAGCTCCTATAATTCACCCCTCCACTTT.

The rearrangement uses TRBV12-3 or TRBV12-4 and TRBJ2-7, with TRBD2 matching 12 bases. The CDR3 has 16 amino acids. J gave up 4 bases and V 6 bases, and 10 bases lay outside the gene matches. In DNA, the CDR3 is TGTGCCAGCAGGGGGGGGCGACTAGCGGGAGTTTACGAGCAGTACTTC. It yields the protein CASRGGRLAGVYEQYF.

This clonotype was detected a few times. The rearrangement links TRBV19 to TRBJ2-7; D uncertain. V lost 2 bases to trimming and J lost 2 bases, with 7 bases between them. The CDR3 loop spans 13 amino acids. The germline CDR1 and CDR2 sequences are LNHDA and SQIVND (reference sequence). In DNA form, the CDR3 reads TGTGCCAGTAGTATAAGGACCCCCTACGAGCAGTACTTC. It is translated as CASSIRTPYEQYF.

The chain links TRBV4-1 to TRBJ2-5, with D possibly TRBD2 on 7 matching bases. Between the trimmed V and J ends, which lost 8 bases and 2 bases, there was a span of 12 bases. CDR3 length equals 13 residues. Germline V gene data show CDR1 as MGHRA and CDR2 as YSYEKL. CDR3 region: CASGRGVQETQYF. In DNA, the CDR3 is TGCGCCAGCGGGAGGGGGGTGCAAGAGACCCAGTACTTC.

The V and J genes are TRBV6-4 and TRBJ1-3; D ambiguous. Per the germline V gene, CDR1 is MRHNA and CDR2 is SNTAGT. V was trimmed by 2 bases and J by 4 bases, leaving 6 bases between them. The CDR3 is made up of 13 amino acids. This chain's CDR3 is CASSDLKGNTIYF. The CDR3 DNA sequence: TGTGCCAGCAGTGACCTTAAAGGAAACACCATATATTTT.

The chain combines TRBV9 with TRBJ2-7; TRBD1 agrees at 7 bases. Germline V gene lookup returns CDR1 SGDLS and CDR2 YYNGEE. This CDR3 comprises 15 residues. Germline trimming cut 0 bases from V and 1 base from J; bases unmatched to any gene: 4. The CDR3 here is CASSVGQGLSYEQYF. CDR3 coding DNA: TGTGCCAGCAGCGTAGGACAGGGATTGTCCTACGAGCAGTACTTC. The complete variable domain, with remaining parts taken from reference TRBV9 and TRBJ2-7, reads DSGVTQTPKHLITATGQRVTLRCSPRSGDLSVYWYQQSLDQGLQFLIQYYNGEERAKGNILERFSAQQFPDLHSELNLSSLELGDSALYFCASSVGQGLSYEQYFGPGTRLTVT.

This sequence joins TRBV4-3 and TRBJ1-2, with D possibly matching TRBD1 (5 bases). V lost 0 bases, J lost 3 bases, and 14 bases lay in between. The germline gives CDR1 LGHNA, CDR2 YSLEER. CDR3 length: 16 residues. The CDR3 spells CASSQDFQGGYYGYTF. DNA for the CDR3: TGCGCCAGCAGCCAAGATTTTCAGGGTGGATACTATGGCTACACCTTC.

This clonotype was detected many times. The rearrangement uses TRBV11-2 and TRBJ2-7; tentative D call: TRBD1 (6 bases). The CDR3 has 17 amino acids. The V end lost 1 base, the J end lost 2 bases, and 18 bases lay between the germline ends. Germline V gene data show CDR1 as SGHAT and CDR2 as FQNNGV. DNA for the CDR3: TGTGCCAGCAGCTTAGTGGGACACCAATACCGACCCTACGAGCAGTACTTC. This sequence encodes CASSLVGHQYRPYEQYF.

This clonotype was seen more than once but under ten times. V gene TRBV27 combines with J gene TRBJ2-1; D is perhaps TRBD1 or TRBD2 (7 bases each). Germline V gives CDR1 MNHEY, CDR2 SMNVEV (reference sequence). The V gene lost 3 bases and the J gene lost 7 bases, with 13 bases spanning the gap. There are 14 residues in the CDR3. The DNA for the CDR3 is TGTGCCAGCAGTTTGAACAGGGGAGGGAATGAGCAGTTCTTC. This gives the protein CASSLNRGGNEQFF.

This chain links TRBV25-1 with TRBJ1-5; D is undetermined. Per germline, CDR1 MGHDK and CDR2 SYGVNS. This CDR3 is built from 14 residues. V shed 0 bases and J shed 4 bases, with 7 bases lying between them. The DNA for the CDR3 is TGTGCCAGCAGTGAATATTCGGGGAATCAGCCCCAGCATTTT. Translated, it gives CASSEYSGNQPQHF.

This clonotype was seen more than once but under ten times. V is TRBV20-1 and J is TRBJ2-1, with 8 bases that match TRBD2. Trimming removed 5 bases from V and 7 bases from J; junction bases left unmatched: 7. Germline values: CDR1 DFQATT, CDR2 SNEGSKA (reference sequence). The CDR3 is 13 residues long. In DNA, the CDR3 is TGCAGTGCTCCGGGGGGGACTCCGAATGAGCAGTTCTTC. Translating gives CSAPGGTPNEQFF.

This clonotype was found a few times. The rearrangement uses TRBV6-2 or TRBV6-3 and TRBJ2-4; 8 nucleotides line up with TRBD1. The germline V gene has CDR1 MNHEY and CDR2 SVGEGT. The junction had 10 bases not matched to a gene; V was cut back by 0 bases and J by 0 bases. This CDR3 region has 19 residues. Here the CDR3 reads CASSYSPSGTGLAKNIQYF. CDR3 nucleotide sequence: TGTGCCAGCAGTTACTCGCCTTCCGGGACAGGACTAGCCAAAAACATTCAGTACTTC.

This chain uses TRBV5-1 with TRBJ2-3; D may match TRBD1 or TRBD2 (6 bases each). There are 16 residues in the CDR3. Trimming removed 0 bases at V and 1 base at J, with 12 bases between. The germline gives CDR1 SGHRS, CDR2 YFSETQ. CDR3 coding DNA: TGCGCCAGCAGCTTGGAGGGGGGCGAAGGCACAGATACGCAGTATTTT. Translated, it gives CASSLEGGEGTDTQYF.

The chain recombines TRBV12-3 or TRBV12-4 with TRBJ1-2; possibly TRBD1 for D (6 bases). The V end lost 7 bases, the J end lost 1 base, and 10 bases lay between the germline ends. CDR3 length equals 13 residues. The chain's CDR3 is CASTTGINYGYTF. CDR3 coding DNA: TGTGCCAGCACCACAGGGATTAACTATGGCTACACCTTC.

This clonotype was recorded a few times. CDR3 amino acids: CASSQDRYAGELFF. CDR3 in DNA: TGTGCCAGCAGCCAAGATCGCTACGCCGGGGAGCTGTTTTTT. The chain recombines TRBV14 with TRBJ2-2, with D uncertain. Germline V gene lookup returns CDR1 SGHDN and CDR2 FVKESK. CDR3 length equals 14 residues. Trimming pared 0 bases from V and 6 bases from J, leaving 8 bases between. The variable domain in full, with the rest retrieved from reference TRBV14 and TRBJ2-2, is EAGVTQFPSHSVIEKGQTVTLRCDPISGHDNLYWYRRVMGKEIKFLLHFVKESKQDESGMPNNRFLAERTGGTYSTLKVQPAELEDSGVYFCASSQDRYAGELFFGEGSRLTVL.

The chain has TRBV29-1 and TRBJ2-3; D is unclear. The CDR3 spans 13 residues. CDR1 is SQVTM, CDR2 ANQGSEA, per germline. V gave up 7 bases and J gave up 3 bases, with 14 bases separating them. The CDR3 bases are TGCAGCGCGAACCGTGGTAGGACAGATACGCAGTATTTT. Protein sequence: CSANRGRTDTQYF.